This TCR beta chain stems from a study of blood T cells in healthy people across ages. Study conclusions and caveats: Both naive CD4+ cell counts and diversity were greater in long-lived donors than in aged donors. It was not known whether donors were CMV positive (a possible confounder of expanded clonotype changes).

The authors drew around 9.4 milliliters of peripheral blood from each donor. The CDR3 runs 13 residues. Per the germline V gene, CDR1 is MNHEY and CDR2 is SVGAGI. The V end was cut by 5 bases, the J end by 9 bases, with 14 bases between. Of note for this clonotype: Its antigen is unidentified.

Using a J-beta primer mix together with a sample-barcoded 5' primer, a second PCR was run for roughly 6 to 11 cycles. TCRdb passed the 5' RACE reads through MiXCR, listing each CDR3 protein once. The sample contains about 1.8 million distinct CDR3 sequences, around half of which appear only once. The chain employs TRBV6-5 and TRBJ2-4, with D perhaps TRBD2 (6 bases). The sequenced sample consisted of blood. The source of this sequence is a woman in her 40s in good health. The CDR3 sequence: CASSGDGGGIQYF. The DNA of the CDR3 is TGTGCCAGCAGTGGAGACGGGGGAGGCATTCAGTACTTC.